The clone carrying this TCR beta chain was seen ten or more times. Its target is not known. Amplification of TCR beta CDR3 regions used RNA as the template. The TCR CDR3 was amplified in a first-round RT-PCR using the HTBI primer set. Each CDR3 protein gets one entry after TCRdb re-called the multiplex PCR reads with MiXCR. The repertoire consists of roughly 180,000 distinct CDR3 sequences, with about 9.4% occurring once and the leading ten covering approximately 20%. This record comes from a study of T cells in Graves' hyperthyroidism and ophthalmopathy. Study observations and caveats: Ophthalmopathy was model-predicted a median about 6.7 months pre-onset. A model of 13 V-J features distinguished ophthalmopathy from stable hyperthyroidism.

This sequence was found in a woman younger than 35 with Graves' hyperthyroidism that later progressed to Graves' ophthalmopathy. Sequencing was done on a sample of blood.

CDR3 bases: TGTGCCAGCAGTTTAAGGGACGGAATCTACAATGAGCAGTTCTTC. It translates to CASSLRDGIYNEQFF. The chain recombines TRBV27 with TRBJ2-1, with D possibly called TRBD1 or TRBD2 (5 bases each). In germline, CDR1 is MNHEY, CDR2 SMNVEV (reference sequence). Trimming left V 2 bases short and J 3 bases short, with 11 bases between. The CDR3 covers 15 residues.